Detailed here is one T cell receptor (beta chain). Its matching antigen is unknown. The record originates from a study of regulatory dendritic cells for organ transplantation. Study results and limitations: Resting memory CD8+ T cells held the most alloreactive clonotypes. Mature dendritic cells appeared to drive more memory CD8+ clonal expansion than regulatory ones. Between individuals, the alloreactive memory CD8+ T cell pool differed considerably.

CFSE-labeled sorted T cells met regulatory or mature dendritic cells for approximately 5 days. Profiled with immunoSEQ multiplex PCR; TCRdb holds only in-frame clones, not every one. The top ten clones hold less than 0.6% of a sample with approximately 11,000 clones, around 71% of them seen once. The CDR3 extends over 18 amino acids. Looked up from germline, CDR1 is SGHRS and CDR2 is YFSETQ. The ends lost 3 bases at V and 0 bases at J; junction bases unmatched: 11. The rearrangement links TRBV5-1 to TRBJ2-2, with 7 bases aligning to TRBD2. This TCR was sampled from a human donor in good health. Sequences were obtained from naive CD4+ T cells from blood cultured with dendritic cells. Indicated subset: CD45RA+ naive T cells. In DNA form, the CDR3 reads TGCGCCAGCAGCTCGTCTACTACCGGGACTACGAACACCGGGGAGCTGTTTTTT. It yields the protein CASSSSTTGTTNTGELFF.